This T cell receptor beta chain was retrieved from a study of T-cell memory formation after mild COVID-19. V lost 4 bases and J lost 7, with 23 bases in between. CDR3 length: 16 residues. The germline CDR1 and CDR2 sequences are SQVTM and ANQGSEA. This clonotype appeared many times. From the 5' RACE reads, TCRdb called clonotypes with MiXCR, one entry per CDR3 protein. The table shows some 120,000 distinct CDR3 sequences, with less than 6.5% occurring only once. The source is an adult woman who had mild COVID-19 (a few samples of this study predate the infection). Cell type and time point are not known. Sequencing input: PBMCs or a T cell subset sorted from them (not recorded which). The rearrangement uses TRBV29-1 and TRBJ2-1; unclear D gene. CDR3 amino acids: CSVVRSPAQLGNEQFF. The CDR3, as DNA: TGCAGCGTTGTTCGGTCCCCAGCCCAACTGGGGAATGAGCAGTTCTTC.